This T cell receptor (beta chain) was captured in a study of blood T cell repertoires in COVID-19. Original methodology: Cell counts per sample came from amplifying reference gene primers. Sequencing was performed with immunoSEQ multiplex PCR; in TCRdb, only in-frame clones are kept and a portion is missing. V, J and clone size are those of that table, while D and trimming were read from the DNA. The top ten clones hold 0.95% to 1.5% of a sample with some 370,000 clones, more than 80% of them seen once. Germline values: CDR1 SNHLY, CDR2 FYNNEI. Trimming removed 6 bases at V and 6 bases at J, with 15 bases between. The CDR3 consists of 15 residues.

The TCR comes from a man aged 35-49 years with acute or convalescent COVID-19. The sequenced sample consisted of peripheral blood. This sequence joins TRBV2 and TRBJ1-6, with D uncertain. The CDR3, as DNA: TGTGCCAGCAGGAAAGGGAGCCAACGTAATTCACCCCTCCACTTT. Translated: CASRKGSQRNSPLHF.